This TCR beta chain was identified during a study of neurological immune-mediated disorders. V was clipped by 6 bases and J by 4 bases; unmatched bases: 8. CDR1 is SQVTM and CDR2 is ANQGSEA in the germline V gene. The CDR3 has 16 amino acids. MiXCR, run by TCRdb on the 5' RACE reads, gives a single entry per CDR3 protein. The table shows about 59,000 distinct CDR3 sequences, with about 13% occurring only once. This clonotype appeared many times. Source material: PBMCs. V is TRBV29-1 and J is TRBJ2-3, with 15 nucleotides matching TRBD2. This clonotype was obtained from a woman aged 55-69 years with HTLV-1-associated myelopathy (HAM/TSP). CDR3 residues: CSVDSRTSGRADTQYF. In DNA form, the CDR3 reads TGCAGCGTGGACTCGAGGACTAGCGGGAGGGCAGATACGCAGTATTTT.